The source of this T cell receptor (beta chain) is a study of blood T cells in healthy people across ages. Together with a sample-barcoded 5' primer, a J-beta primer mix was included in a second PCR lasting roughly 6 to 12 cycles. TCRdb passed the 5' RACE reads through MiXCR, listing each CDR3 protein once. The table includes 1.2 million to 1.5 million distinct CDR3 sequences, roughly 60% detected once. This CDR3 spans 14 amino acids. The V and J ends lost 7 bases and 3 bases respectively, with 15 bases between them. V and J are TRBV12-3 or TRBV12-4 and TRBJ1-1, with a tentative D call TRBD1 (6 bases). Material for sequencing was blood. The source of this sequence is a man aged 18 to 30 in good health. This CDR3 reads CASTPGGRYTEAFF. The CDR3 region has the DNA TGTGCCAGCACCCCCGGGGGCCGGTACACTGAAGCTTTCTTT.